The text below deals with one T cell receptor (beta chain). Its antigen is as yet unknown. The same CDR3 arises from other DNA sequences in this sample as well. Expressed TCRB transcripts got sequenced, as all isolated RNA was reverse transcribed. Clones were read by immunoSEQ multiplex PCR, and TCRdb kept only the in-frame ones, dropping some. The data hold fewer than 400,000 clones, with 9.3% observed a single time. CDR3 length equals 13 residues. V dropped 2 bases and J dropped 3 bases, with 9 bases sitting between them. Germline V gene sequence: CDR1 GTSNPN, CDR2 SVGIG (reference sequence). This entry comes from a study of beta chain features in type 1 diabetes. Findings and caveats of the study: Among all four CD4+ subsets, Type 1 diabetes patients had TCRB CDR3s that were moderately but significantly shorter.

The TCR comes from a man aged 25-45 years with type 1 diabetes. The chain is built from TRBV30 and TRBJ2-3, with D unclear. Sequencing was carried out using central memory CD4+ T cells from blood. In DNA, the CDR3 is TGTGCCTGGAGTCCCGGCGGTACAGATACGCAGTATTTT. This encodes CAWSPGGTDTQYF. Full variable domain (rest looked up from reference TRBV30 and TRBJ2-3): SQTIHQWPATLVQPVGSPLSLECTVEGTSNPNLYWYRQAAGRGLQLLFYSVGIGQISSEVPQNLSASRPQDRQFILSSKKLLLSDSGFYLCAWSPGGTDTQYFGPGTRLTVL.